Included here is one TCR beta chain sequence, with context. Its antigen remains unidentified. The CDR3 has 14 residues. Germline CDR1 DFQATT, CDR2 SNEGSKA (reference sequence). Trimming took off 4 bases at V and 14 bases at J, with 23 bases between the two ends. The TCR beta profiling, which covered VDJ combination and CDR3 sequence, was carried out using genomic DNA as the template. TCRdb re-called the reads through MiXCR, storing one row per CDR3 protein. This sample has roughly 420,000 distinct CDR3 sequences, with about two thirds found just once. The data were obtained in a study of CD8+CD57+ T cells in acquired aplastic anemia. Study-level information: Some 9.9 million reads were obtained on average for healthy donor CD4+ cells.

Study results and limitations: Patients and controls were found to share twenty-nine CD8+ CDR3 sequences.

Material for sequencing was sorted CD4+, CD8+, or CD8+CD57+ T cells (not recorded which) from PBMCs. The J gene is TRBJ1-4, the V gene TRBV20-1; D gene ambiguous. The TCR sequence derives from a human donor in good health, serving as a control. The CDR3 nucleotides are TGCAGTGCTACTCTCTCCATAGCCACCTGTGGTCTGTTTTTT. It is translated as CSATLSIATCGLFF.